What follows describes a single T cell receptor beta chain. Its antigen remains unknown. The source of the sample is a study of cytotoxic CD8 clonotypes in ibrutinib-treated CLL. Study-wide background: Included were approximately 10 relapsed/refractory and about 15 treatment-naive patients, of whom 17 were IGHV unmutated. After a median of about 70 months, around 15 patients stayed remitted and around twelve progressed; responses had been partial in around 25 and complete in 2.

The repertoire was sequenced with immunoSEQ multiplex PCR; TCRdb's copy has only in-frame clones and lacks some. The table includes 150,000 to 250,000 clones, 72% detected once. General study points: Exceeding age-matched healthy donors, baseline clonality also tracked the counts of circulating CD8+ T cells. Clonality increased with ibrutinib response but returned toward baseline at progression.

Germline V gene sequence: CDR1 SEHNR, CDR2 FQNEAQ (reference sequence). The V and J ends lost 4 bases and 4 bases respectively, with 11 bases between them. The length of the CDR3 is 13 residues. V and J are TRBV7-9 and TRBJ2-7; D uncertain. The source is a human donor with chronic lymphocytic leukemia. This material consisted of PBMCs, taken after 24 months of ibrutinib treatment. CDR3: CASSSSEIYEQYF. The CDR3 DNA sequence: TGTGCCAGCAGCTCCTCAGAAATATACGAGCAGTACTTC.